Listed below are T cell receptor beta chains from one sample, sequenced in a study of shared clonotypes between healthy human individuals. The table came from immunoSEQ multiplex PCR; TCRdb's copy has only in-frame clones and leaves some out. This table has roughly 640,000 clones, approximately 79% appearing once. The sample was memory CD4+ T cells sorted from blood. The receptors come from a woman aged 30 to 39 in good health. Both conserved end residues are part of each CDR3. The order of the fields is CDR3 protein, CDR3 DNA, J gene, CDR3 length, D gene, V gene, clone size. The D gene is left open where the match is weak. Clone size is stated in some rows and not others, as once, few, many or a class when expanded.

CDR3 protein: CASRPGTVLTGELFF
CDR3 DNA: TGTGCCAGCAGGCCCGGGACAGTCTTAACCGGGGAGCTGTTTTTT
J gene: TRBJ2-2
CDR3 length: 15
D gene: TRBD1
V gene: TRBV14
clone size: .

CDR3 protein: CASRGGQIQETQYF
CDR3 DNA: TGTGCCAGCAGGGGGGGACAAATCCAAGAGACCCAGTACTTC
J gene: TRBJ2-5
CDR3 length: 14
D gene: .
V gene: TRBV6-1
clone size: .

CDR3 protein: CASSMGTTDTQYF
CDR3 DNA: TGTGCCAGCAGCATGGGGACCACAGATACGCAGTATTTT
J gene: TRBJ2-3
CDR3 length: 13
D gene: .
V gene: TRBV5-6
clone size: .

CDR3 protein: CASSRAGTQYF
CDR3 DNA: TGTGCCAGCAGCCGAGCTGGGACCCAGTACTTC
J gene: TRBJ2-5
CDR3 length: 11
D gene: .
V gene: TRBV6-6
clone size: .

CDR3 protein: CASSQSDRGPTGELFF
CDR3 DNA: TGTGCCAGCAGCCAGTCGGACAGGGGACCCACCGGGGAGCTGTTTTTT
J gene: TRBJ2-2
CDR3 length: 16
D gene: TRBD1
V gene: TRBV14
clone size: .

CDR3 protein: CASSLVGGQGLSEQYF
CDR3 DNA: TGCGCCAGCAGCTTGGTGGGGGGACAGGGGCTTAGCGAGCAGTACTTC
J gene: TRBJ2-7
CDR3 length: 16
D gene: TRBD1
V gene: TRBV5-1
clone size: .

CDR3 protein: CASSVEGSGRAPYEQYF
CDR3 DNA: TGTGCCAGCAGCGTAGAGGGTAGCGGGAGGGCCCCCTACGAGCAGTACTTC
J gene: TRBJ2-7
CDR3 length: 17
D gene: TRBD2
V gene: TRBV9
clone size: .

CDR3 protein: CAWSVRARGREAFF
CDR3 DNA: TGTGCCTGGAGTGTACGAGCGAGAGGGAGAGAAGCTTTCTTT
J gene: TRBJ1-1
CDR3 length: 14
D gene: .
V gene: TRBV30
clone size: .

CDR3 protein: CASTPGASREQYF
CDR3 DNA: TGTGCCAGCACGCCGGGGGCCTCTCGCGAGCAGTACTTC
J gene: TRBJ2-7
CDR3 length: 13
D gene: .
V gene: TRBV7-9
clone size: few

CDR3 protein: CASSVPGQLGYTF
CDR3 DNA: TGTGCCAGCAGCGTACCGGGACAACTTGGCTACACCTTC
J gene: TRBJ1-2
CDR3 length: 13
D gene: .
V gene: TRBV11-2
clone size: .

CDR3 protein: CASSIDQGEQFF
CDR3 DNA: TGTGCCAGTAGTATAGATCAGGGTGAGCAGTTCTTC
J gene: TRBJ2-1
CDR3 length: 12
D gene: .
V gene: TRBV19
clone size: .

CDR3 protein: CASSFSSEQYF
CDR3 DNA: TGTGCCAGCAGCTTTAGTTCCGAGCAGTACTTC
J gene: TRBJ2-7
CDR3 length: 11
D gene: .
V gene: TRBV11-2
clone size: many

CDR3 protein: CASSLGLQGMNTEAFF
CDR3 DNA: TGCGCCAGCAGCTTGGGTCTCCAGGGCATGAACACTGAAGCTTTCTTT
J gene: TRBJ1-1
CDR3 length: 16
D gene: .
V gene: TRBV5-1
clone size: .

CDR3 protein: CASLTRGGSNQPQHF
CDR3 DNA: TGCGCCAGCCTTACCAGGGGAGGTAGCAATCAGCCCCAGCATTTT
J gene: TRBJ1-5
CDR3 length: 15
D gene: .
V gene: TRBV10-1
clone size: .

CDR3 protein: CASSPRTGNTEAFF
CDR3 DNA: TGTGCCAGCAGCCCTCGGACGGGGAACACTGAAGCTTTCTTT
J gene: TRBJ1-1
CDR3 length: 14
D gene: .
V gene: TRBV6-5
clone size: .

CDR3 protein: CASSEGYEQYF
CDR3 DNA: TGTGCCAGCAGTGAGGGATACGAGCAGTACTTC
J gene: TRBJ2-7
CDR3 length: 11
D gene: .
V gene: TRBV6-1
clone size: .

CDR3 protein: CASSFDHTDTQYF
CDR3 DNA: TGCGCCAGCAGCTTCGACCACACAGATACGCAGTATTTT
J gene: TRBJ2-3
CDR3 length: 13
D gene: .
V gene: TRBV5-1
clone size: .

CDR3 protein: CASSLRQGPTYEQYF
CDR3 DNA: TGTGCCAGCAGCCTTCGACAGGGCCCAACCTACGAGCAGTACTTC
J gene: TRBJ2-7
CDR3 length: 15
D gene: TRBD1
V gene: TRBV11-3
clone size: .

CDR3 protein: CASSLEGPDTQYF
CDR3 DNA: TGTGCCAGCAGCTTAGAAGGCCCAGATACGCAGTATTTT
J gene: TRBJ2-3
CDR3 length: 13
D gene: .
V gene: TRBV7-3
clone size: .

CDR3 protein: CASSSTSTYEQYF
CDR3 DNA: TGTGCCAGCAGCTCCACCTCTACCTACGAGCAGTACTTC
J gene: TRBJ2-7
CDR3 length: 13
D gene: .
V gene: TRBV7-6
clone size: .

CDR3 protein: CASSQSPNTDTQYF
CDR3 DNA: TGTGCCAGCAGCCAATCGCCCAACACAGATACGCAGTATTTT
J gene: TRBJ2-3
CDR3 length: 14
D gene: .
V gene: TRBV4-2
clone size: .

CDR3 protein: CASSLRTSGYEQYF
CDR3 DNA: TGCGCCAGCAGCCTCCGGACTAGCGGTTACGAGCAGTACTTC
J gene: TRBJ2-7
CDR3 length: 14
D gene: TRBD2
V gene: TRBV4-1
clone size: .

CDR3 protein: CASNQQGVVNEQFF
CDR3 DNA: TGTGCCAGCAACCAACAGGGGGTTGTCAATGAGCAGTTCTTC
J gene: TRBJ2-1
CDR3 length: 14
D gene: TRBD1
V gene: TRBV2
clone size: few

CDR3 protein: CASSPSSPRFLNTEAFF
CDR3 DNA: TGTGCCAGCAGCCCGTCATCTCCACGTTTCCTGAACACTGAAGCTTTCTTT
J gene: TRBJ1-1
CDR3 length: 17
D gene: .
V gene: TRBV11-2
clone size: .

CDR3 protein: CASSLSSTYNEQFF
CDR3 DNA: TGTGCCAGCAGCTTATCGAGCACCTACAATGAGCAGTTCTTC
J gene: TRBJ2-1
CDR3 length: 14
D gene: .
V gene: TRBV7-2
clone size: .

CDR3 protein: CASSREANGYTF
CDR3 DNA: TGCGCCAGCAGCCGGGAGGCTAATGGCTACACCTTC
J gene: TRBJ1-2
CDR3 length: 12
D gene: .
V gene: TRBV5-1
clone size: few

CDR3 protein: CASRPDTLAGEQFF
CDR3 DNA: TGTGCCAGCAGACCGGACACCTTGGCCGGAGAGCAGTTCTTC
J gene: TRBJ2-1
CDR3 length: 14
D gene: .
V gene: TRBV6-5
clone size: .

CDR3 protein: CASSTLQGKLVEQYF
CDR3 DNA: TGTGCCAGTAGTACCCTACAGGGGAAATTGGTCGAGCAGTACTTC
J gene: TRBJ2-7
CDR3 length: 15
D gene: TRBD1
V gene: TRBV19
clone size: .

CDR3 protein: CAGSEMGGAGNTIHF
CDR3 DNA: TGTGCCGGCAGTGAAATGGGGGGAGCTGGAAACACCATACATTTT
J gene: TRBJ1-3
CDR3 length: 15
D gene: .
V gene: TRBV2
clone size: .

CDR3 protein: CATRNDQRLDTDTQYF
CDR3 DNA: TGTGCCACCAGAAACGACCAGCGATTAGACACAGATACGCAGTATTTT
J gene: TRBJ2-3
CDR3 length: 16
D gene: .
V gene: TRBV15
clone size: .